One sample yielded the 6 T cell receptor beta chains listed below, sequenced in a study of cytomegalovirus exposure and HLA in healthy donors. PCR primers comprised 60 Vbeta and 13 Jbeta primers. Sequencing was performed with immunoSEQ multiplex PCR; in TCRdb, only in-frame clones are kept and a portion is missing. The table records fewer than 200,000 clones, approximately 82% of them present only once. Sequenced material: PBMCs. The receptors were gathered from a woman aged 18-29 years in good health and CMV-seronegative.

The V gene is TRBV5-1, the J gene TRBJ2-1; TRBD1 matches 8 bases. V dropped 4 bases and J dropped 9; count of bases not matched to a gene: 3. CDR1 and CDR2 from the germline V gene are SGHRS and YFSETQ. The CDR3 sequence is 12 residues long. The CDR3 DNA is TGCGCCAGCAGCCCGGGGACAGGTGAGCAGTTCTTC. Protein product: CASSPGTGEQFF.

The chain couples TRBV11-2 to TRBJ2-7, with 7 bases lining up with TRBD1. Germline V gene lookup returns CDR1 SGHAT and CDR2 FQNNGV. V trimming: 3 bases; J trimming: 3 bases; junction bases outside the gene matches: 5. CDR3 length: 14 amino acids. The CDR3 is CASSFGTDFYEQYF. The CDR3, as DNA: TGTGCCAGCAGCTTTGGGACAGACTTCTACGAGCAGTACTTC.

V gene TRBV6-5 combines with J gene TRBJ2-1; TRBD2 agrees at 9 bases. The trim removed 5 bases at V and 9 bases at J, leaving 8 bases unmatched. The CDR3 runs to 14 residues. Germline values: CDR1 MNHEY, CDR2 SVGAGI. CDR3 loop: CASSVAGEGSEQFF. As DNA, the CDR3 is TGTGCCAGCAGTGTAGCGGGAGAAGGATCTGAGCAGTTCTTC.

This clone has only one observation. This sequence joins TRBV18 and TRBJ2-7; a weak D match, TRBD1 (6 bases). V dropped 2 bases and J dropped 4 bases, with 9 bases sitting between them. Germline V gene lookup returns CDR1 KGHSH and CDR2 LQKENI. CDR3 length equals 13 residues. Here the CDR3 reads CASSPGTYYEQYF. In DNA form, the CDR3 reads TGTGCCAGCTCACCAGGGACATATTACGAGCAGTACTTC.

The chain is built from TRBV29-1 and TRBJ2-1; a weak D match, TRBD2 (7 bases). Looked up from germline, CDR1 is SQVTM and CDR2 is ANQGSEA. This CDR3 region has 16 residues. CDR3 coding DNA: TGCAACCCTCCGTGGGGGGGGCAGAACTCCTACAATGAGCAGTTCTTC. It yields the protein CNPPWGGQNSYNEQFF.

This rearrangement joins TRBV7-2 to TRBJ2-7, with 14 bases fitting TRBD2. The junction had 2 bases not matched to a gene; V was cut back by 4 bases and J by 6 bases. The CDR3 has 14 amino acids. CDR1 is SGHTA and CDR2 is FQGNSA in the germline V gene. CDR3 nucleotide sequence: TGTGCCAGCAGCTCCGGGACTAGCGGGAGCGAGCAGTACGTC. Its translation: CASSSGTSGSEQYV.